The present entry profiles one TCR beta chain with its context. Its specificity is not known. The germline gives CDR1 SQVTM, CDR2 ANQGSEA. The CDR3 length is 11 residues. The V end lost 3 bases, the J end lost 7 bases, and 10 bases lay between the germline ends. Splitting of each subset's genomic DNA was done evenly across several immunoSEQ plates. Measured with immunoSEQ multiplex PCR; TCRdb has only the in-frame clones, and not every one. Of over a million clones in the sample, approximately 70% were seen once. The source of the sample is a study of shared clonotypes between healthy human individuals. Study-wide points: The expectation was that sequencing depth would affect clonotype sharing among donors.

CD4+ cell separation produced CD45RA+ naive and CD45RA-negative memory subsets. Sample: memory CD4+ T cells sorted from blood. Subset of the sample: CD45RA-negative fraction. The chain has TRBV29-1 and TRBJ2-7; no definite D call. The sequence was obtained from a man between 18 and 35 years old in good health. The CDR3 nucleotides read TGCAGCGTTGAGAGTGCTTCTGAGCAGTACTTC. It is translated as CSVESASEQYF.